The rows below give T cell receptor beta chains drawn from one sample of a study of early T cells in non-severe SARS-CoV-2 infection. TCRdb processed the 5' RACE reads anew with MiXCR; each CDR3 protein has one entry. The table has about 31,000 distinct CDR3 sequences, 4.5% to 6.5% seen once. Sequencing was done on a sample of whole blood. The receptors were gathered from an adult who was a healthcare worker with PCR-confirmed SARS-CoV-2 infection or an uninfected control (not recorded which). The CDR3 runs from the conserved cysteine through the conserved F or W. The order of the fields is D gene, V gene, J gene, clone size, CDR3 DNA, CDR3 protein. A D gene is named only where the DNA matches it firmly. Not every row has a clone size; where given, it reads once, few, many or a size class.

TRBD1,TRBV7-8,TRBJ2-7,many,TGTGCCAGCAGCTATTACAGGGGGCCGACGGGTAGCGAGCAGTACTTC,CASSYYRGPTGSEQYF
NA,TRBV7-9,TRBJ2-5,many,TGTGCCAGCAGCTCCAAGGGGCGACAGAAGACCCAGTACTTC,CASSSKGRQKTQYF
NA,TRBV11-2,TRBJ2-5,NA,TGTGCCAGCAGCTTACAGGGCCCCGAGACCCAGTACTTC,CASSLQGPETQYF
TRBD2,TRBV20-1,TRBJ2-7,medium-sized,TGCAGTGCTAGACTAGCGGGAGATTGGTACGAGCAGTACTTC,CSARLAGDWYEQYF
TRBD2,TRBV5-1,TRBJ2-5,many,TGCGCCAGCAGCTTGTCCGGGACTAGCGGACAAGAGACCCAGTACTTC,CASSLSGTSGQETQYF
NA,TRBV29-1,TRBJ1-3,many,TGCAGCGTACGGACAGCTGGAAACACCATATATTTT,CSVRTAGNTIYF
TRBD2,TRBV6-5,TRBJ2-2,many,TGTGCCAGCAGTTCGGTTGGACTAGCGGGACCCTCTGGCGGGGAGCTGTTTTTT,CASSSVGLAGPSGGELFF
NA,TRBV10-3,TRBJ2-3,NA,TGTGCCACCTCTGACGCAGCCCCAGGAGGCGGTGATACGCAGTATTTT,CATSDAAPGGGDTQYF
TRBD2,TRBV5-1,TRBJ2-5,many,TGCGCCAGCAGCCCCCTAGCGGGCGCTGAGACCCAGTACTTC,CASSPLAGAETQYF
NA,TRBV5-1,TRBJ1-1,many,TGCGCCAGCAGCTTGGACACCCGACGGAACACTGAAGCTTTCTTT,CASSLDTRRNTEAFF
NA,TRBV7-2,TRBJ2-6,many,TGTGCCAGCAGCCATGGGACGTTTCCCGGGGCCAACGTCCTGACTTTC,CASSHGTFPGANVLTF